The T cell receptor (beta chain) under discussion was sequenced for a study of cytomegalovirus exposure and HLA in healthy donors. Points from the study as a whole: TCR beta V- and J-gene trimming was later associated with a missense DCLRE1C variant. About 150 TCR beta chains were listed as cytomegalovirus-associated. It emerged from a later analysis that several of the most significant clusters appeared to be linked to common viral pathogens.

A word on this clone: Its specificity is unknown.

The study ran its PCR with 60 Vbeta and 13 Jbeta primers. Measured with immunoSEQ multiplex PCR; TCRdb has only the in-frame clones, and not every one. The listing records approximately 47,000 clones. Trimming shortened V by 5 bases and J by 1 base, and 13 bases separated the two germline ends. This CDR3 is built from 15 residues. Germline lookup yields CDR1 MNHEY and CDR2 SMNVEV (reference sequence). The donors comprised healthy bone marrow donors. Material for sequencing was PBMCs. V gene TRBV27 combines with J gene TRBJ2-3; D possibly corresponds to TRBD1 (6 bases). This receptor was taken from a male donor in good health and CMV-seronegative. The CDR3 DNA reads TGTGCCAGCAGTCCCAGGGGCTCAGGCACAGATACGCAGTATTTT. As protein: CASSPRGSGTDTQYF.